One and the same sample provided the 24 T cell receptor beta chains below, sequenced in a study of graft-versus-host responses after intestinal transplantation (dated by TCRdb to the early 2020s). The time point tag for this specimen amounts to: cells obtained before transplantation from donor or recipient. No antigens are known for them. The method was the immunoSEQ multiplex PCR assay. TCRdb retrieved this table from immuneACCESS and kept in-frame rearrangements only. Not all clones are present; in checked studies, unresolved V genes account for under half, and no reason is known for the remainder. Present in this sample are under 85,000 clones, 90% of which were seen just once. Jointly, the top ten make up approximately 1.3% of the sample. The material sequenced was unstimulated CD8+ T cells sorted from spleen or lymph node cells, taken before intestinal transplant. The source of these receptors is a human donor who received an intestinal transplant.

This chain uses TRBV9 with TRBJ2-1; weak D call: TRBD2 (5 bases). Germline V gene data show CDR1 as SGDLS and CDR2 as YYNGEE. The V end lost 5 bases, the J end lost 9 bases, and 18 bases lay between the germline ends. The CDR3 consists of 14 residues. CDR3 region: CASRPSDGVGEQFF. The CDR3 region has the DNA TGTGCCAGCAGACCAAGCGACGGGGTAGGTGAGCAGTTCTTC. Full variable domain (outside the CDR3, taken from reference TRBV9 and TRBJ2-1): DSGVTQTPKHLITATGQRVTLRCSPRSGDLSVYWYQQSLDQGLQFLIQYYNGEERAKGNILERFSAQQFPDLHSELNLSSLELGDSALYFCASRPSDGVGEQFFGPGTRLTVL.

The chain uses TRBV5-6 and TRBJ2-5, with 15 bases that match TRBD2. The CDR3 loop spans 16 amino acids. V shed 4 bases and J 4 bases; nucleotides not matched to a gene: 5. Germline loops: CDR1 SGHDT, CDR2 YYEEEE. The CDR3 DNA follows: TGTGCCAGCAGCGCCGGACTAGCGGGGGGGGCAGAGACCCAGTACTTC. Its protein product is CASSAGLAGGAETQYF.

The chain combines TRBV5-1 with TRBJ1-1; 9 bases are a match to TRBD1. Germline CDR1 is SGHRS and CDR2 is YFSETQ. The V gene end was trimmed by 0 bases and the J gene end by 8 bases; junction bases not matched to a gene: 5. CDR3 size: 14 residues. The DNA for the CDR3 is TGCGCCAGCAGCTTGGGGGCCGGGACAGGGGAAGCTTTCTTT. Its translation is CASSLGAGTGEAFF.

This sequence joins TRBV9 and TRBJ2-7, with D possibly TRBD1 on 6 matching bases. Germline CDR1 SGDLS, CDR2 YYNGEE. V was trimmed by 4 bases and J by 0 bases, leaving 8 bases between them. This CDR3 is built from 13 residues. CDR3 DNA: TGTGCCAGCAGCCAGGACAGCTCCTACGAGCAGTACTTC. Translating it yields CASSQDSSYEQYF.

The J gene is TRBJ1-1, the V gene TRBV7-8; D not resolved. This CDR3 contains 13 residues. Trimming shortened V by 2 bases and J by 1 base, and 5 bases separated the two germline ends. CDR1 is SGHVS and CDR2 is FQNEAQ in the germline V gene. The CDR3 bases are TGTGCCAGCAGCTTATACGGGAACACTGAAGCTTTCTTT. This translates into CASSLYGNTEAFF.

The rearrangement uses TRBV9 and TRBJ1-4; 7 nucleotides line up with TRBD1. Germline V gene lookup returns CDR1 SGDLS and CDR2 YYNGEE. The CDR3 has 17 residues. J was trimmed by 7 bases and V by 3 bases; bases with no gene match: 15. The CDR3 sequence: CASSDLSTGKNTEKLFF. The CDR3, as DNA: TGTGCCAGCAGCGACCTATCGACAGGGAAGAATACTGAAAAACTGTTTTTT.

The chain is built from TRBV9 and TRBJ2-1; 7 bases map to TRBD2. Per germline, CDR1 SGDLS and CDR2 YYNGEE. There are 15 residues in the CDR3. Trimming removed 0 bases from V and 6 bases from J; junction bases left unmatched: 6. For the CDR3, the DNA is TGTGCCAGCAGCGTAGCGGGCGGGGGTCCCAATGAGCAGTTCTTC. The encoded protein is CASSVAGGGPNEQFF. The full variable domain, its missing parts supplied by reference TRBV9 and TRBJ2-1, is DSGVTQTPKHLITATGQRVTLRCSPRSGDLSVYWYQQSLDQGLQFLIQYYNGEERAKGNILERFSAQQFPDLHSELNLSSLELGDSALYFCASSVAGGGPNEQFFGPGTRLTVL.

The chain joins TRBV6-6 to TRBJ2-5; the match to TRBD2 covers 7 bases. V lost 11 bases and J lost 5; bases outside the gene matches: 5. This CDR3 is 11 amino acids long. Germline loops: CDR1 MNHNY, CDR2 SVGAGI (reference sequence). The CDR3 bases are TGTGCCGGGGGGGTTGGGGAGACCCAGTACTTC. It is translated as CAGGVGETQYF.

The DNA of the CDR3 is TGTGCCAGCAGCTTAGAGCTAGTGAACACCTACGAGCAGTACTTC. Translation gives CASSLELVNTYEQYF. J is TRBJ2-7 and V is TRBV11-2; D unclear. The CDR3 spans 15 residues. Germline V gene lookup returns CDR1 SGHAT and CDR2 FQNNGV. Deletions cut 0 bases from V and 2 bases from J, with 11 bases between.

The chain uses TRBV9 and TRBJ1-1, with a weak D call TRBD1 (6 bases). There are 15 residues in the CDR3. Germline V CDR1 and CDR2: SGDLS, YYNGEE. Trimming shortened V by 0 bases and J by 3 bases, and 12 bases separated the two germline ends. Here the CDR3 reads CASSVGDIWDTEAFF. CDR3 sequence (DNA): TGTGCCAGCAGCGTAGGGGACATTTGGGACACTGAAGCTTTCTTT. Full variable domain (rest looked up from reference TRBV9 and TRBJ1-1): DSGVTQTPKHLITATGQRVTLRCSPRSGDLSVYWYQQSLDQGLQFLIQYYNGEERAKGNILERFSAQQFPDLHSELNLSSLELGDSALYFCASSVGDIWDTEAFFGQGTRLTVV.

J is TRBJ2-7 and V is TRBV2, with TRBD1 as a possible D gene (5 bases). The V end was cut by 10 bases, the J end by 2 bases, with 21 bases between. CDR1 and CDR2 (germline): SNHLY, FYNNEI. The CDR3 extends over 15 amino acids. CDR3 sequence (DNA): TGTGCCACCACACCCAGGGATGGAAGGGCCTACGAGCAGTACTTC. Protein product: CATTPRDGRAYEQYF.

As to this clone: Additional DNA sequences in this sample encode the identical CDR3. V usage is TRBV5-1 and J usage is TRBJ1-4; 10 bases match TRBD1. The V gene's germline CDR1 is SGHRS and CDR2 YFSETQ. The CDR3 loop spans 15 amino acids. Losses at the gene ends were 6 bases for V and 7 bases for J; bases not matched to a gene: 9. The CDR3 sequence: CASTGAGTGAEKLFF. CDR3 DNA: TGCGCCAGCACGGGGGCCGGGACAGGGGCTGAAAAACTGTTTTTT.

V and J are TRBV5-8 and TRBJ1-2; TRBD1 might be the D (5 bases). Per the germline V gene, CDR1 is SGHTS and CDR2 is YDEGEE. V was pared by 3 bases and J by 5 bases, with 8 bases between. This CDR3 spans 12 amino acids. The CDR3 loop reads CASSSGLYGYTF. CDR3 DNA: TGTGCCAGCAGCTCGGGACTTTATGGCTACACCTTC.

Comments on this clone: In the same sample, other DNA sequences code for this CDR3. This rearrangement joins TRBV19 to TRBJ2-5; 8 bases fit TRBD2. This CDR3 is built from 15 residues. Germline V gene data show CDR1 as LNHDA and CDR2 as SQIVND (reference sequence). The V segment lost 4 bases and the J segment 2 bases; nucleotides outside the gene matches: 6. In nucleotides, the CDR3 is TGTGCCAGTAGTAGCAGCGGGGGACTACAAGAGACCCAGTACTTC. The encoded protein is CASSSSGGLQETQYF.

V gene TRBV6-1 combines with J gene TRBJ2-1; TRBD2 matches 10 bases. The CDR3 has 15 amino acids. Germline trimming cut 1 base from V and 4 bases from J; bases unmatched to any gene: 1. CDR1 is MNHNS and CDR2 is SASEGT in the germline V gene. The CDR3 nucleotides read TGTGCCAGCAGTGAAGTAGCGGGGGGTTACAATGAGCAGTTCTTC. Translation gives CASSEVAGGYNEQFF.

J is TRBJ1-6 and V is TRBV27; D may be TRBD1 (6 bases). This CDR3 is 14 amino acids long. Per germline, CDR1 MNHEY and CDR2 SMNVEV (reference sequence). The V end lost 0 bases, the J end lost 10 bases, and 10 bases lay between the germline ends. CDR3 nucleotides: TGTGCCAGCAGTTTATCCGGCGGGGGCTCACCCCTCCACTTT. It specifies CASSLSGGGSPLHF.

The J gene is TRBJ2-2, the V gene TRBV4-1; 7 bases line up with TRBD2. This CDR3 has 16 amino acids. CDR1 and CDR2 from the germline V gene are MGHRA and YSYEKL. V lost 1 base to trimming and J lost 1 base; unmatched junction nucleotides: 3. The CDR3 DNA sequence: TGCGCCAGCAGCCAAGTTTCTAGCGGGAACACCGGGGAGCTGTTTTTT. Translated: CASSQVSSGNTGELFF.

The CDR3 is CASSQGGRDSEAFF. CDR3 DNA: TGCGCCAGCAGCCAAGGGGGCAGGGACTCTGAAGCTTTCTTT. The chain recombines TRBV4-1 with TRBJ1-1; possible D gene TRBD1, 5 bases. This CDR3 region has 14 residues. V was trimmed by 1 base and J by 6 bases, leaving 12 bases between them. CDR1 is MGHRA, CDR2 YSYEKL, per germline.

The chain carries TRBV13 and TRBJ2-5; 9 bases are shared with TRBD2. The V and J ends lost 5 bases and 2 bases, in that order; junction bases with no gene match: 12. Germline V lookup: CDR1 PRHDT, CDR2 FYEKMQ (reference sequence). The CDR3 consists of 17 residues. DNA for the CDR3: TGTGCCAGCAGCCCGCCCGGGGCGGGGGGGCCTCAAGAGACCCAGTACTTC. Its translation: CASSPPGAGGPQETQYF.

The CDR3 DNA reads TGTGCCAGCAGCCCGAGTCTGGACAGCCCCAATCAGCCCCAGCATTTT. Protein: CASSPSLDSPNQPQHF. The V and J genes are TRBV11-2 and TRBJ1-5, with a tentative D call TRBD1 (6 bases). The germline gives CDR1 SGHAT, CDR2 FQNNGV. The CDR3 is made up of 16 amino acids. Trimming took off 5 bases at V and 3 bases at J, with 17 bases between the two ends.

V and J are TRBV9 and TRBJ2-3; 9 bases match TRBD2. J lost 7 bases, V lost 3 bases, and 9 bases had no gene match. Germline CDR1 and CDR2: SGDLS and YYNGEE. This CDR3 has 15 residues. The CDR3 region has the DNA TGTGCCAGCAGCGCCCACCTCGGACTAGCGTATACGCAGTATTTT. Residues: CASSAHLGLAYTQYF.

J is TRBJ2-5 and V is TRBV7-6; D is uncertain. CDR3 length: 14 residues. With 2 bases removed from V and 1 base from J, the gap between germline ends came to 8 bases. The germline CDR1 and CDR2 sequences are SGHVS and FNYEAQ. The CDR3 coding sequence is TGTGCCAGCAGCTTAAGTTCGGTCCAAGAGACCCAGTACTTC. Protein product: CASSLSSVQETQYF.

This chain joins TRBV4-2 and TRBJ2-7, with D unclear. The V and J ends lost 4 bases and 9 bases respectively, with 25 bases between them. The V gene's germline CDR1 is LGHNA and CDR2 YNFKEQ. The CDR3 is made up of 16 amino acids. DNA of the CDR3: TGTGCCAGCAGCCCTTTCGACGGGTTTTTGAATGAATGGCAGTACTTC. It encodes CASSPFDGFLNEWQYF.

CDR3 nucleotide sequence: TGCAGCGTGCGCCTCGTGTCCAATGAGCAGTTCTTC. Its protein product is CSVRLVSNEQFF. The chain recombines TRBV29-1 with TRBJ2-1; the D is unclear. The germline gives CDR1 SQVTM, CDR2 ANQGSEA. This CDR3 spans 12 amino acids. Trimming took 6 bases from V and 6 from J, leaving 12 bases between them.